This record looks at one T cell receptor (beta chain) sequence and its context. These data are taken from a study of T cell changes during pregnancy in multiple sclerosis. Per germline, CDR1 SGHRS and CDR2 YFSETQ. The length of the CDR3 is 13 residues. Losses at the gene ends were 5 bases for V and 4 bases for J; bases not matched to a gene: 6. Libraries were prepared by immunoSEQ multiplex PCR; TCRdb keeps only in-frame clonotypes and omits some of them. The profile shows some 80,000 clones, approximately 88% of them singletons. This receptor was taken from a female donor in good health, enrolled as a control in a pregnancy study. The J gene is TRBJ2-7, the V gene TRBV5-1; 7 bases align to TRBD1. This sample comprised peripheral blood, obtained in the first trimester of pregnancy. The CDR3 region has the DNA TGCGCCAGCAGGCCGGGACAGACGTACGAGCAGTACTTC. Encoded protein: CASRPGQTYEQYF.